This record concerns one T cell receptor (beta chain) sequence. The sample is drawn from a study of blood T cell repertoires in COVID-19. Overall study context: Sources were T cells, B-cell-depleted T cells, or PBMCs; the material itself was cDNA or gDNA.

J was trimmed by 4 bases and V by 3 bases; bases with no gene match: 5. This CDR3 spans 14 amino acids. Germline V CDR1 and CDR2: SNHLY, FYNNEI. Profiled with immunoSEQ multiplex PCR; TCRdb holds only in-frame clones, not every one. The sample holds fewer than 350,000 clones; roughly 86% are singletons and the top ten take around 9%. Material for sequencing was peripheral blood. The receptor comes from a man aged 40-49 years with active or convalescent COVID-19. This sequence joins TRBV2 and TRBJ2-5, with 7 bases matching TRBD2. CDR3 sequence reads: CASSEGGSRETQYF. The CDR3 nucleotides are TGTGCCAGCAGTGAGGGAGGGAGTAGAGAGACCCAGTACTTC.